These T cell receptor beta chains were read from a single sample in a study of cytomegalovirus exposure and HLA in healthy donors. The repertoire was sequenced with immunoSEQ multiplex PCR; TCRdb's copy has only in-frame clones and lacks some. This sample has tens of thousands of clones; roughly 78% occur once, and the top ten carry roughly 4.2%. Sequences were obtained from PBMCs. The receptors derive from a woman aged 40 to 55 in good health and CMV-seropositive. Both conserved end residues are trimmed from each CDR3. The order of the fields is J gene, V gene, CDR3 length, CDR3 protein.

>TRBJ1-2|TRBV4-2|13
ASSQDIQGQYGYT
>TRBJ2-4|TRBV10-1|12
ASAREGAKNIQY
>TRBJ2-7|TRBV7-3|16
ASSLTDVGTSGPKEQY
>TRBJ2-1|TRBV7-9|13
SSSTPRQLYNEQF
>TRBJ1-2|TRBV28|13
ASSLLATGPDGYT
>TRBJ2-2|TRBV5-1|12
ATTTSGNTGELF
>TRBJ1-2|TRBV11-1|12
ASSLGDSAPAHT
>TRBJ2-7|TRBV29-1|10
SVNIRGYEQY
>TRBJ2-3|TRBV7-2|15
ASSLGAAGGPLDTQY
>TRBJ2-7|TRBV6-1|12
ASSEETDTYEQY
>TRBJ2-5|TRBV7-5|11
ASSPGLQETQY
>TRBJ2-7|TRBV6-6|12
AITPLDRDYEQY
>TRBJ2-3|TRBV4-3|16
ASSQDRGTSGRADTQY
>TRBJ2-2|TRBV9|13
ASSVVTGGTGELF
>.|TRBV30|11
AWSERDAYEQY